This T cell receptor beta chain was sequenced in a study of blood T cell repertoires in COVID-19. As for the study in general: The samples span acute and convalescent COVID-19 from the United States, Italy and Spain. In each case, the material was cDNA or gDNA derived from T cells, B-cell-depleted T cells, or PBMCs.

Per the original methods: Amplification of reference gene primers provided the estimated nucleated cell counts. Using immunoSEQ multiplex PCR, the repertoire was profiled, and TCRdb retains in-frame clones only, with some absent. V and J calls and clone size are those listed in that table; D and trimming were worked out from the DNA. The sample yields about 180,000 clones, about 85% seen once. This CDR3 is built from 16 residues. V lost 2 bases, J lost 5 bases, and 4 bases stayed unmatched. Germline V gene sequence: CDR1 ENHRY, CDR2 SYGVKD. This TCR was recovered from a woman aged 80 or older with acute or convalescent COVID-19. The V and J genes are TRBV10-3 and TRBJ2-5, with 14 positions matching TRBD2. The sample consisted of peripheral blood. Written as DNA, the CDR3 is TGTGCCATCAGTGAGAAGGGACTAGCGGGGGTGGAGACCCAGTACTTC. This encodes CAISEKGLAGVETQYF.